The 23 T cell receptor beta chains given below trace back to one sample, sequenced in a study of blood T cell repertoires in COVID-19. Produced via immunoSEQ multiplex PCR; TCRdb's table is partial and in-frame only. The sample records roughly 200,000 clones, around 89% being singletons. The sample comprised peripheral blood. The receptor source for this set is a man aged 45-65 years with acute or convalescent COVID-19.

The chain is built from TRBV6-1 and TRBJ2-6; no clear D gene. Germline lookup yields CDR1 MNHNS and CDR2 SASEGT. The CDR3 loop spans 17 amino acids. V lost 4 bases, J lost 0 bases, and 13 bases lay in between. CDR3 DNA sequence: TGTGCCAGCAGTGCTTTTGAGCGTACCTCTGGGGCCAACGTCCTGACTTTC. Encoded protein: CASSAFERTSGANVLTF.

The chain recombines TRBV9 with TRBJ1-2, with D unresolved. The V and J ends lost 0 bases and 0 bases respectively, with 9 bases between them. Germline CDR1 SGDLS, CDR2 YYNGEE. The CDR3 sequence is 15 residues long. CDR3 in amino acids: CASSVAVDPNYGYTF. The CDR3 DNA follows: TGTGCCAGCAGCGTAGCAGTTGATCCTAACTATGGCTACACCTTC.

V usage is TRBV21-1 and J usage is TRBJ2-4; TRBD2, as called in the table, went unchecked against the DNA. TRBV21-1 is annotated as a pseudogene. CDR3 length equals 12 residues. CDR3 bases: TGTGCCAGCAGCAAAGCTCTACGAGCCCAGTACTTC. This codes for CASSKALRAQYF.

The chain has TRBV7-9 and TRBJ2-3; 14 bases are a match to TRBD2. From germline, CDR1 is SEHNR and CDR2 FQNEAQ (reference sequence). CDR3 length equals 17 residues. Losses at the gene ends were 7 bases for V and 3 bases for J; bases not matched to a gene: 9. The CDR3 DNA is TGTGCCAGCACCGAGGGACTAGCGGGAGCAGGAACAGATACGCAGTATTTT. Translation: CASTEGLAGAGTDTQYF.

The rearrangement joins TRBV18 to TRBJ2-1; D gene unclear. V lost 1 base, J lost 4 bases, and 20 bases lay in between. The CDR3 runs to 18 residues. The germline V gene has CDR1 KGHSH and CDR2 LQKENI. CDR3 coding DNA: TGTGCCAGCTCACCACGGTTGGCAGCGCCGGCCGCTTACAATGAGCAGTTCTTC. It yields the protein CASSPRLAAPAAYNEQFF.

The chain uses TRBV9 and TRBJ2-1, with 8 bases lining up with TRBD2. Germline V lookup: CDR1 SGDLS, CDR2 YYNGEE. The CDR3 sequence is 17 residues long. Unmatched junction bases numbered 10, after V lost 4 bases and J lost 1 base. The CDR3 coding sequence is TGTGCCAGCAGCTTCTCGGGGGGGATAGGGTCCTACAATGAGCAGTTCTTC. Translated: CASSFSGGIGSYNEQFF.

The rearrangement joins TRBV18 to TRBJ2-1; maybe TRBD1 (7 bases). This CDR3 is 12 amino acids long. The V gene's germline CDR1 is KGHSH and CDR2 LQKENI. Trimming pared 8 bases from V and 7 bases from J, leaving 12 bases between. CDR3 sequence: CASGGTENEQFF. The CDR3 nucleotides are TGTGCCAGCGGGGGGACAGAGAATGAGCAGTTCTTC.

This clone was detected only a few times. The chain joins TRBV11-2 to TRBJ2-1; possibly TRBD2 for D (6 bases). The V end lost 3 bases, the J end lost 1 base, and 16 bases lay between the germline ends. The germline CDR1 and CDR2 sequences are SGHAT and FQNNGV. The CDR3 sequence is 17 residues long. DNA of the CDR3: TGTGCCAGCAGCTTCCCCTCAGCGGGTCCATCCTACAATGAGCAGTTCTTC. Amino acids: CASSFPSAGPSYNEQFF.

V gene TRBV5-1 combines with J gene TRBJ2-7, with 9 bases lining up with TRBD1. CDR1 is SGHRS and CDR2 is YFSETQ in the germline V gene. The CDR3 has 16 amino acids. After removal of 4 bases from V and 1 base from J, the junction contained 9 bases not matched to a gene. The CDR3 is CASSPAQGAGSYEQYF. The CDR3 nucleotides are TGCGCCAGCAGCCCGGCACAGGGGGCAGGATCCTACGAGCAGTACTTC.

The chain uses TRBV2 and TRBJ1-6; 8 positions match TRBD1. Trimming removed 6 bases from V and 9 bases from J; junction bases left unmatched: 4. This CDR3 contains 13 residues. Looked up from germline, CDR1 is SNHLY and CDR2 is FYNNEI. The CDR3 region is CASRPGQVSPLHF. CDR3 bases: TGTGCCAGCAGGCCGGGACAGGTTTCACCCCTCCACTTT.

CDR3 region: CASSPRTGGSIYGYTF. The CDR3 DNA sequence: TGTGCCAGCTCACCCCGGACAGGGGGCAGTATCTATGGCTACACCTTC. This chain joins TRBV18 and TRBJ1-2; 11 bases are a match to TRBD1. This CDR3 spans 16 amino acids. Germline CDR1 KGHSH, CDR2 LQKENI. Germline trimming cut 3 bases from V and 4 bases from J; bases unmatched to any gene: 7.

This clone has a single count. The rearrangement links TRBV6-6 to TRBJ2-7, with a possible D match to TRBD2 (5 bases). The CDR3 is 15 amino acids. Trimming cost V 1 base and J 2 bases, with 12 bases left between them. The germline gives CDR1 MNHNY, CDR2 SVGAGI (reference sequence). DNA for the CDR3: TGTGCCAGCAGTTACTTGGGTAGCGTCGCCTACGAGCAGTACTTC. This translates into CASSYLGSVAYEQYF.

The rearrangement links TRBV4-3 to TRBJ2-3; 10 bases line up with TRBD2. J gave up 1 base and V 1 base, and 2 bases lay outside the gene matches. The CDR3 totals 16 residues. Germline V CDR1 and CDR2: LGHNA, YSLEER. The CDR3 bases are TGCGCCAGCAGCCAAGGGCTAGCGGGGGGCACAGATACGCAGTATTTT. It is translated as CASSQGLAGGTDTQYF.

This sequence joins TRBV19 and TRBJ2-7, with a tentative D call TRBD1 (6 bases). Germline V gives CDR1 LNHDA, CDR2 SQIVND (reference sequence). The CDR3 runs to 14 residues. The germline V and J ends were trimmed by 1 base and 6 bases, with 13 bases remaining between them. CDR3 bases: TGTGCCAGTAGTATAGGTCTGGGGGCAGGCGAGCAGTACGTC. This gives the protein CASSIGLGAGEQYV.

The V and J genes are TRBV11-2 and TRBJ2-2; no reliable D call. The CDR3 has 12 amino acids. V lost 3 bases, J lost 5 bases, and 4 bases lay in between. Germline CDR1 is SGHAT and CDR2 is FQNNGV. CDR3 residues: CASSFRTGELFF. Written as DNA, the CDR3 is TGTGCCAGCAGCTTTAGAACCGGGGAGCTGTTTTTT.

The gene calls are TRBV2 and TRBJ2-2; 7 bases are shared with TRBD1. CDR3 size: 15 residues. V shed 4 bases, J shed 12 bases, and the junction held 14 bases outside the gene matches. In germline, CDR1 is SNHLY, CDR2 FYNNEI. The CDR3 DNA follows: TGTGCCAGCAGTGGGACACGAGGGGGCGATTTGAAGCTGTTTTTT. It yields the protein CASSGTRGGDLKLFF.

J is TRBJ1-2 and V is TRBV28, with D perhaps TRBD1 (5 bases). V lost 6 bases and J 0 bases, leaving 8 bases between the germline ends. This CDR3 contains 13 residues. CDR1 is MDHEN and CDR2 is SYDVKM in the germline V gene. The CDR3 protein is CASRLTANYGYTF. In DNA, the CDR3 is TGTGCCAGCAGATTGACAGCTAACTATGGCTACACCTTC.

The chain recombines TRBV9 with TRBJ2-1; TRBD1 aligns across 11 bases. The V and J ends lost 4 bases and 8 bases, in that order; junction bases with no gene match: 11. The CDR3 length is 16 residues. Germline values: CDR1 SGDLS, CDR2 YYNGEE. CDR3 region: CASSLNRDRGSDEQFF. CDR3 coding DNA: TGTGCCAGCAGCCTGAACCGGGACAGGGGGTCGGATGAGCAGTTCTTC.

The chain carries TRBV10-3 and TRBJ2-2, with D hard to call. The CDR3 spans 13 residues. The germline gives CDR1 ENHRY, CDR2 SYGVKD. Trimming left V 2 bases short and J 3 bases short, with 4 bases between. The CDR3 region is CAISEQDTGELFF. The DNA of the CDR3 is TGTGCCATCAGTGAGCAGGACACCGGGGAGCTGTTTTTT.

This chain uses TRBV3-1 (or the pseudogene TRBV3-2) with TRBJ2-1; TRBD2 might be the D (6 bases). V was clipped by 4 bases and J by 9 bases, with 16 bases between them. Germline CDR1 LGHDT, CDR2 YNNKEL (reference sequence). The CDR3 contains 14 residues. CDR3 amino acids: CASSPRGMGREQFF. Here the CDR3 DNA reads TGTGCCAGCAGCCCCCGGGGGATGGGTCGTGAGCAGTTCTTC.

In its sample, this clone was seen once. The V gene is TRBV7-9, the J gene TRBJ2-1; TRBD2 agrees at 11 bases. The V gene end was trimmed by 5 bases and the J gene end by 9 bases; junction bases not matched to a gene: 6. This CDR3 comprises 14 residues. Germline V gives CDR1 SEHNR, CDR2 FQNEAQ (reference sequence). CDR3 region: CASSTGTSGVEQFF. In DNA form, the CDR3 reads TGTGCCAGCAGCACCGGGACTAGCGGAGTTGAGCAGTTCTTC.

Only one count was recorded for this clone. The chain links TRBV6-5 to TRBJ2-2, with unresolved D. The CDR3 spans 13 residues. The germline gives CDR1 MNHEY, CDR2 SVGAGI. V lost 7 bases, J lost 2 bases, and 8 bases lay in between. This chain's CDR3 is CASNPVNTGELFF. The CDR3 DNA reads TGTGCCAGCAACCCGGTTAACACCGGGGAGCTGTTTTTT.

The chain combines TRBV4-1 with TRBJ1-4; the match to TRBD1 covers 7 bases. Germline CDR1 is MGHRA and CDR2 is YSYEKL. Losses at the gene ends were 4 bases for V and 0 bases for J; bases not matched to a gene: 11. This CDR3 has 18 residues. This CDR3 reads CASSRRIQGTATNEKLFF. CDR3 DNA: TGCGCCAGCAGCCGAAGAATACAGGGGACAGCAACTAATGAAAAACTGTTTTTT.